This T cell receptor (beta chain) was sequenced in a study of T-cell reconstitution after alpha-beta-depleted transplantation in children. Study observations and caveats: It was reported that alpha-beta T cells came from several hundred expanded graft clones (about two months after transplant). Newly made T cells mostly supplied T-cell counts and diversity one year after transplant. For some patients, TCRbeta diversity was high at day 60 because of recipient T cells and thymic progenitors that survived.

TCRbeta library preparation incorporated unique molecular identifiers. TCRdb redid the calling of the PCR reads with MiXCR, one entry per CDR3 protein. The repertoire includes 330,000 or so distinct CDR3 sequences, about 9.4% of them detected once, and approximately 7.6% sits in the top ten. V was pared by 1 base and J by 1 base, with 11 bases between. In germline, CDR1 is LGHDT, CDR2 YNNKEL (reference sequence). CDR3 length: 15 amino acids. The table lists this clonotype with a few counts. Its antigen is currently unknown. This clonotype was sampled from a boy younger than two with acute myeloid leukemia, due to receive a stem cell transplant. The J gene is TRBJ2-7, the V gene TRBV3-1; no reliable D call. The sequenced sample was PBMCs, obtained before TCRalphabeta/CD19-depleted stem cell transplant. The CDR3 DNA is TGTGCCAGCAGCCAAGTGGGCGGTAGATCCTACGAGCAGTACTTC. Amino acids: CASSQVGGRSYEQYF.